These 28 T cell receptor beta chains were sequenced from one sample in a study of blood T cell repertoires in COVID-19. The assay was immunoSEQ multiplex PCR, and TCRdb's table has in-frame clones only and misses some. The sample records approximately 220,000 clones, approximately 80% being singletons. The sequencing sample was made of peripheral blood. These receptors were collected from a man aged 35 to 55 with acute or convalescent COVID-19.

The J gene is TRBJ2-7, the V gene TRBV5-4, with TRBD1 identical over 9 bases. This CDR3 region has 15 residues. Germline trimming cut 2 bases from V and 3 bases from J; bases unmatched to any gene: 6. Germline-derived CDR1 and CDR2 are SGHNT and YYREEE (reference sequence). As DNA, the CDR3 is TGTGCCAGCAGCTTTACGGGACAGGGCATCTACGAGCAGTACTTC. Its protein product is CASSFTGQGIYEQYF.

The chain couples TRBV4-3 to TRBJ1-2; unclear D gene. Germline assignment: CDR1 LGHNA and CDR2 YSLEER. Trimming pared 0 bases from V and 8 bases from J, leaving 13 bases between. This CDR3 contains 14 residues. DNA of the CDR3: TGCGCCAGCAGCCAAGATAGTCGGGTTGAGGGCTACACCTTC. Translated, it gives CASSQDSRVEGYTF.

This sequence joins TRBV9 and TRBJ1-4; unclear D gene. This CDR3 is built from 15 residues. Germline V gene lookup returns CDR1 SGDLS and CDR2 YYNGEE. V lost 0 bases to trimming and J lost 5 bases, with 11 bases between them. The CDR3: CASSVGAAQNEKLFF. CDR3 nucleotides: TGTGCCAGCAGCGTAGGGGCAGCTCAAAATGAAAAACTGTTTTTT.

The genes are TRBV11-3 and TRBJ2-3, with TRBD1 identical over 9 bases. The CDR3 contains 17 residues. Losses at the gene ends were 5 bases for V and 0 bases for J; bases not matched to a gene: 9. CDR1 and CDR2 from the germline V gene are SGHNT and YENEEA. CDR3 residues: CASSVSTGTGSTDTQYF. The CDR3 bases are TGTGCCAGCAGCGTATCTACCGGGACAGGGAGCACAGATACGCAGTATTTT.

This sequence joins TRBV4-3 and TRBJ1-1; D may be TRBD1 (5 bases). The CDR3 extends over 14 amino acids. Germline CDR1 is LGHNA and CDR2 is YSLEER. V was trimmed by 1 base and J by 6 bases, leaving 12 bases between them. The CDR3 sequence is CASSQAPGEAEAFF. CDR3 coding DNA: TGCGCCAGCAGCCAAGCTCCGGGGGAGGCTGAAGCTTTCTTT.

This chain links TRBV24-1 with TRBJ2-5; the match to TRBD1 covers 10 bases. V gave up 3 bases and J gave up 5 bases; unmatched junction bases: 5. Germline-derived CDR1 and CDR2 are KGHDR and SFDVKD. The CDR3 has 15 residues. The DNA of the CDR3 is TGTGCCACCAGTGATACCGGACAGGGGGTTGAGACCCAGTACTTC. Its translation: CATSDTGQGVETQYF.

This clone was detected once. V is TRBV4-2 and J is TRBJ1-3; TRBD1 might be the D (6 bases). CDR1 LGHNA and CDR2 YNFKEQ come from the germline V gene. The CDR3 has 17 amino acids. Trimming stripped 1 base from V and 2 bases from J, with 15 bases between. CDR3 nucleotide sequence: TGTGCCAGCAGCCAAGGAATACAGGGATTGGCTGGAAACACCATATATTTT. Translating it yields CASSQGIQGLAGNTIYF.

The chain carries TRBV9 and TRBJ2-2; D perhaps matches TRBD2 (6 bases). Trimming took 3 bases from V and 6 from J, leaving 18 bases between them. Germline lookup yields CDR1 SGDLS and CDR2 YYNGEE. The CDR3 covers 16 residues. The CDR3 DNA reads TGTGCCAGCAGCGCTTACAGTCCTGGCGGGGCCGGGGAGCTGTTTTTT. Protein product: CASSAYSPGGAGELFF. The full variable domain, with the rest looked up from reference TRBV9 and TRBJ2-2, is DSGVTQTPKHLITATGQRVTLRCSPRSGDLSVYWYQQSLDQGLQFLIQYYNGEERAKGNILERFSAQQFPDLHSELNLSSLELGDSALYFCASSAYSPGGAGELFFGEGSRLTVL.

The rearrangement uses TRBV15 and TRBJ1-5; D gene uncertain. The CDR3 length is 13 residues. In germline, CDR1 is LNHNV, CDR2 YYDKDF (reference sequence). V lost 0 bases and J lost 4, with 4 bases in between. The CDR3 region has the DNA TGTGCCACCAGCAGAGAGCGGAATCAGCCCCAGCATTTT. It specifies CATSRERNQPQHF.

CDR3 loop: CASMGGSGGTGELFF. DNA for the CDR3: TGCGCCAGCATGGGCGGGAGTGGTGGCACCGGGGAGCTGTTTTTT. J is TRBJ2-2 and V is TRBV5-1; TRBD2 matches 7 bases. CDR3 length: 15 amino acids. Losses at the gene ends were 6 bases for V and 4 bases for J; bases not matched to a gene: 9. Germline lookup yields CDR1 SGHRS and CDR2 YFSETQ.

V and J are TRBV4-2 and TRBJ2-3, with a weak D call TRBD2 (6 bases). CDR3 length equals 14 residues. Trimming took off 3 bases at V and 4 bases at J, with 11 bases between the two ends. From germline, CDR1 is LGHNA and CDR2 YNFKEQ. Written as DNA, the CDR3 is TGTGCCAGCAGCCAGGGCGGGAATGCAGATACGCAGTATTTT. Its translation is CASSQGGNADTQYF.

The gene calls are TRBV19 and TRBJ2-6; TRBD2 is a possible D gene (6 bases). The V end was cut by 7 bases, the J end by 4 bases, with 17 bases between. This CDR3 region has 16 residues. Per germline, CDR1 LNHDA and CDR2 SQIVND (reference sequence). The DNA for the CDR3 is TGTGCCAGTACGTCAGGCGGGGCGTCGGGGGCCAACGTCCTGACTTTC. This encodes CASTSGGASGANVLTF.

This chain links TRBV30 with TRBJ2-4; 8 bases align to TRBD1. The junction had 7 bases not matched to a gene; V was cut back by 3 bases and J by 0 bases. Germline V lookup: CDR1 GTSNPN, CDR2 SVGIG (reference sequence). This CDR3 spans 16 amino acids. Here the CDR3 reads CAWSSGQALAKNIQYF. The CDR3 region has the DNA TGTGCCTGGAGCTCGGGACAGGCGTTAGCCAAAAACATTCAGTACTTC.

This rearrangement joins TRBV3-1 (or the pseudogene TRBV3-2) to TRBJ2-5; 8 bases fit TRBD2. The CDR3 covers 16 residues. From germline, CDR1 is LGHDT and CDR2 YNNKEL (reference sequence). V lost 3 bases to trimming and J lost 4 bases; unmatched junction nucleotides: 10. The CDR3 bases are TGTGCCAGCAGCCACCGTACGGGAGGGCTTCGAGAGACCCAGTACTTC. Translating it yields CASSHRTGGLRETQYF.

This chain joins TRBV6-2 or TRBV6-3 and TRBJ1-5, with 9 bases lining up with TRBD1. The CDR3 covers 18 residues. The junction had 11 bases not matched to a gene; V was cut back by 2 bases and J by 3 bases. In germline, CDR1 is MNHEY, CDR2 SVGEGT. In nucleotides, the CDR3 is TGTGCCAGCAGTTACGACATTCGGACAGGGGTGAACAATCAGCCCCAGCATTTT. It yields the protein CASSYDIRTGVNNQPQHF.

This rearrangement joins TRBV29-1 to TRBJ2-1; TRBD2 aligns across 8 bases. V dropped 6 bases and J dropped 6; count of bases not matched to a gene: 10. This CDR3 is 14 amino acids long. Germline V gene data show CDR1 as SQVTM and CDR2 as ANQGSEA. DNA for the CDR3: TGCAGCGTGAACGCCGCGGGACTAGTCAATGAGCAGTTCTTC. As protein: CSVNAAGLVNEQFF.

CDR3 sequence (DNA): TGCGCCAGCAGCTTGGTACAGGGGCTCAGGGATGGCTACACCTTC. Its translation: CASSLVQGLRDGYTF. The rearrangement links TRBV5-1 to TRBJ1-2; 7 nucleotides match TRBD1. The junction had 8 bases not matched to a gene; V was cut back by 0 bases and J by 6 bases. The CDR3 has 15 residues. Looked up from germline, CDR1 is SGHRS and CDR2 is YFSETQ.

This clone showed up just once. The chain joins TRBV5-1 to TRBJ2-7; 7 bases fit TRBD2. The CDR3 extends over 16 amino acids. V shed 3 bases and J 2 bases; nucleotides not matched to a gene: 11. The germline V gene encodes CDR1 SGHRS and CDR2 YFSETQ. The CDR3 here is CASSSSSGRGTYEQYF. For the CDR3, the DNA is TGCGCCAGCAGCTCCTCTAGCGGCCGAGGGACCTACGAGCAGTACTTC.

The V and J genes are TRBV7-2 and TRBJ2-7, with D perhaps matching TRBD1 (6 bases). Germline V gives CDR1 SGHTA, CDR2 FQGNSA. The CDR3 loop spans 13 amino acids. The V end lost 3 bases, the J end lost 0 bases, and 6 bases lay between the germline ends. The CDR3 region has the DNA TGTGCCAGCAGCTTCAGGGGCTCCTACGAGCAGTACTTC. Translated: CASSFRGSYEQYF.

The genes are TRBV4-1 and TRBJ1-5; D remains ambiguous. The CDR3 is made up of 16 amino acids. Per germline, CDR1 MGHRA and CDR2 YSYEKL. With 4 bases removed from V and 2 bases from J, the gap between germline ends came to 15 bases. CDR3 residues: CASSLFLGLRNQPQHF. CDR3 in DNA: TGCGCCAGCAGCCTCTTTCTCGGACTGCGCAATCAGCCCCAGCATTTT.

This clone was detected many times. V and J are TRBV4-1 and TRBJ1-6; D remains unclear. CDR3 length: 17 amino acids. Trimming shortened V by 1 base and J by 0 bases, and 10 bases separated the two germline ends. The V gene's germline CDR1 is MGHRA and CDR2 YSYEKL. The CDR3 nucleotides are TGCGCCAGCAGCCAAGGAGCCGTGCACTCCTATAATTCACCCCTCCACTTT. Encoded protein: CASSQGAVHSYNSPLHF.

The rearrangement links TRBV2 to TRBJ2-1; the D gene is possibly TRBD2 (6 bases). This CDR3 has 16 amino acids. CDR1 and CDR2 from the germline V gene are SNHLY and FYNNEI. Between the trimmed V and J ends, which lost 2 bases and 2 bases, there was a span of 13 bases. This chain's CDR3 is CASSERGREAYNEQFF. Here the CDR3 DNA reads TGTGCCAGCAGTGAAAGGGGCAGGGAGGCCTACAATGAGCAGTTCTTC. Based on the CDR3 plus reference TRBV2 and TRBJ2-1, the full variable domain is EPEVTQTPSHQVTQMGQEVILRCVPISNHLYFYWYRQILGQKVEFLVSFYNNEISEKSEIFDDQFSVERPDGSNFTLKIRSTKLEDSAMYFCASSERGREAYNEQFFGPGTRLTVL.

The V and J genes are TRBV18 and TRBJ2-2; 8 bases match TRBD2. This CDR3 is 17 amino acids long. Germline V gene lookup returns CDR1 KGHSH and CDR2 LQKENI. V shed 3 bases, J shed 5 bases, and the junction held 11 bases outside the gene matches. The CDR3 region has the DNA TGTGCCAGCTCACCTTGGAAGCGGGAGTTTGGGACCGGGGAGCTGTTTTTT. It codes for CASSPWKREFGTGELFF.

The table lists this clone with a count of one. V usage is TRBV6-6 and J usage is TRBJ2-3; D is possibly TRBD1 (6 bases). The CDR3 sequence is 12 residues long. Germline values: CDR1 MNHNY, CDR2 SVGAGI (reference sequence). The V end lost 4 bases, the J end lost 5 bases, and 7 bases lay between the germline ends. The CDR3 spells CASSLQGDTQYF. The DNA for the CDR3 is TGTGCCAGCAGTTTACAGGGAGATACGCAGTATTTT.

V gene TRBV5-4 combines with J gene TRBJ2-3; 13 bases map to TRBD2. CDR3 length: 17 amino acids. From germline, CDR1 is SGHNT and CDR2 YYREEE (reference sequence). V gave up 4 bases and J gave up 6 bases; unmatched junction bases: 11. CDR3 sequence: CASSPGLAGAPADTQYF. The CDR3 DNA reads TGTGCCAGCAGCCCAGGACTAGCGGGAGCCCCTGCCGATACGCAGTATTTT.

The chain carries TRBV28 and TRBJ1-4; perhaps TRBD1 as D (6 bases). Deletions cut 4 bases from V and 4 bases from J, with 13 bases between. Germline CDR1 reads MDHEN; CDR2 reads SYDVKM. CDR3 length equals 15 residues. The CDR3 region is CASSSRQAFNEKLFF. CDR3 nucleotide sequence: TGTGCCAGCAGTTCCAGACAGGCCTTTAATGAAAAACTGTTTTTT.

Notes on this clone: The sample carries other DNA sequences with the same CDR3. This rearrangement joins TRBV9 to TRBJ2-5, with 7 nucleotides matching TRBD2. Germline trimming cut 0 bases from V and 2 bases from J; bases unmatched to any gene: 1. Germline loops: CDR1 SGDLS, CDR2 YYNGEE. This CDR3 is built from 14 residues. The CDR3: CASSVGAGQETQYF. DNA of the CDR3: TGTGCCAGCAGCGTAGGAGCGGGACAAGAGACCCAGTACTTC. Variable domain in full (rest from reference TRBV9 and TRBJ2-5): DSGVTQTPKHLITATGQRVTLRCSPRSGDLSVYWYQQSLDQGLQFLIQYYNGEERAKGNILERFSAQQFPDLHSELNLSSLELGDSALYFCASSVGAGQETQYFGPGTRLLVL.

This chain connects TRBV18 to TRBJ2-3, with D tentatively TRBD1 (6 bases). V was cut by 2 bases and J by 1 base, with 10 bases left in between. Germline V gives CDR1 KGHSH, CDR2 LQKENI. CDR3 size: 15 residues. The CDR3 coding sequence is TGTGCCAGCTCACCAAGTGGACAGCGCACAGATACGCAGTATTTT. This translates into CASSPSGQRTDTQYF.